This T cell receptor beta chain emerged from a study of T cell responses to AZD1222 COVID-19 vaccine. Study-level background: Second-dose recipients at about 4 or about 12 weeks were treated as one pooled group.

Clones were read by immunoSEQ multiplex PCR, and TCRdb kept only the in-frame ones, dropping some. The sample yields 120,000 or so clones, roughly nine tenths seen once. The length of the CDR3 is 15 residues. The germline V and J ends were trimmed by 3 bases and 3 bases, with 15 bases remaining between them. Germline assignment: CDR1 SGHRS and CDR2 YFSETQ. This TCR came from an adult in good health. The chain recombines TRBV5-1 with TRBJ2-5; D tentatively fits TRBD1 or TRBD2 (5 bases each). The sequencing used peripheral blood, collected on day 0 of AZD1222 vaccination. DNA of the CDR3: TGCGCCAGCAGCTCGTCACTACGAGGGGAAGAGACCCAGTACTTC. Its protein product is CASSSSLRGEETQYF. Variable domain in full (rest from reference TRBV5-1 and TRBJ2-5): KAGVTQTPRYLIKTRGQQVTLSCSPISGHRSVSWYQQTPGQGLQFLFEYFSETQRNKGNFPGRFSGRQFSNSRSEMNVSTLELGDSALYLCASSSSLRGEETQYFGPGTRLLVL.